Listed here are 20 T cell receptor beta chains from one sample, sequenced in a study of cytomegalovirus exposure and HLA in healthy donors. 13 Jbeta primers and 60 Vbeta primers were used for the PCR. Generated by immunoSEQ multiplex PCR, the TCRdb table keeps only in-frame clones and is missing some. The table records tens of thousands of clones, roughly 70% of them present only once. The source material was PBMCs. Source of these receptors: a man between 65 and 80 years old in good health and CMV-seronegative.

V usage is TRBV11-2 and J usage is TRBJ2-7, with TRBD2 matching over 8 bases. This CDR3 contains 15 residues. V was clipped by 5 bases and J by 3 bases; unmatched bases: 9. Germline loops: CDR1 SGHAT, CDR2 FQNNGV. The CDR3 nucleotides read TGTGCCAGCAGCCAATATAGCGGGGAACGCTACGAGCAGTACTTC. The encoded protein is CASSQYSGERYEQYF. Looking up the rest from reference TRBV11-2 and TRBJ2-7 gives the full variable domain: EAGVAQSPRYKIIEKRQSVAFWCNPISGHATLYWYQQILGQGPKLLIQFQNNGVVDDSQLPKDRFSAERLKGVDSTLKIQPAKLEDSAVYLCASSQYSGERYEQYFGPGTRLTVT.

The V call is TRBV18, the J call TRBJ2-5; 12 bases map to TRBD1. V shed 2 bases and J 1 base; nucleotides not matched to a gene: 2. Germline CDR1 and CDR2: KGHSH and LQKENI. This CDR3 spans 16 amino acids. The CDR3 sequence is CASSPGTGGLQETQYF. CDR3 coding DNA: TGTGCCAGCTCACCAGGGACAGGGGGCCTCCAAGAGACCCAGTACTTC.

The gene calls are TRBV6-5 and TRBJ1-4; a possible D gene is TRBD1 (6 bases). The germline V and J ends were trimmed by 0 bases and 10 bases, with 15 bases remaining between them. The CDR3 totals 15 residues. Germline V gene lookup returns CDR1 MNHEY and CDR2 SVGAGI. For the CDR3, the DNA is TGTGCCAGCAGTTACTCGCTCTGGGGGCAAGGAAAACTGTTTTTT. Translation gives CASSYSLWGQGKLFF.

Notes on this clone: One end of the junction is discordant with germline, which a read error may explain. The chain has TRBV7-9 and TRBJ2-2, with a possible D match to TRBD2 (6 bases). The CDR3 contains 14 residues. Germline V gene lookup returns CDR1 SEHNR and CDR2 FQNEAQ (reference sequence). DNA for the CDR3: TGTTCCAGCAGCTTTGCGGGGCACACCGGGGAGCTGTTTTTT. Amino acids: CSSSFAGHTGELFF.

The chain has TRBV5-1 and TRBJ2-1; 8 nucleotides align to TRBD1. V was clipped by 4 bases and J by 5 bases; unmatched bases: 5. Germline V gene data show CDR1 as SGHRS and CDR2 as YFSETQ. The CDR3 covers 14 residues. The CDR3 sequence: CASSPGQDHNEQFF. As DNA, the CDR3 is TGCGCCAGCAGCCCGGGACAGGACCACAATGAGCAGTTCTTC.

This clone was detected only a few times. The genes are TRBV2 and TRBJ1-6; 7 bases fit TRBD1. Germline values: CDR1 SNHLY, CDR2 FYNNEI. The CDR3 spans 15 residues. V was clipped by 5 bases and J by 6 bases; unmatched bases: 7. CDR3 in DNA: TGTGCCAGCAGTTTTCAGACAGGGATTAATTCACCCCTCCACTTT. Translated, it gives CASSFQTGINSPLHF.

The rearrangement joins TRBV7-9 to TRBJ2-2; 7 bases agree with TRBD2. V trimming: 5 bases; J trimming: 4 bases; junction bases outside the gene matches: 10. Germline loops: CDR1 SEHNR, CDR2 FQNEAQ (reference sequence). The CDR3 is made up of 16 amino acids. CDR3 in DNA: TGTGCCAGCAGCGTCGGGGCTAGCGGCCCCACCGGGGAGCTGTTTTTT. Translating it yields CASSVGASGPTGELFF.

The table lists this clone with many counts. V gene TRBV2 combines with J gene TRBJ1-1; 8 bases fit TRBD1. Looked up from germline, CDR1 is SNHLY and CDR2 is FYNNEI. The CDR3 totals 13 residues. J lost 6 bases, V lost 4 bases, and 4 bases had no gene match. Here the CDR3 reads CASSVAGGAEAFF. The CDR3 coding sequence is TGTGCCAGCAGTGTAGCAGGGGGCGCTGAAGCTTTCTTT.

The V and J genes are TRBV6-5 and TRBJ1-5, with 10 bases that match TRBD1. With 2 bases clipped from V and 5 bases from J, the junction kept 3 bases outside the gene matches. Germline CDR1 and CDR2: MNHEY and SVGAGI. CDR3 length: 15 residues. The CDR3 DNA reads TGTGCCAGCAGTTACCAGGGACAGGGGCATCAGCCCCAGCATTTT. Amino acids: CASSYQGQGHQPQHF.

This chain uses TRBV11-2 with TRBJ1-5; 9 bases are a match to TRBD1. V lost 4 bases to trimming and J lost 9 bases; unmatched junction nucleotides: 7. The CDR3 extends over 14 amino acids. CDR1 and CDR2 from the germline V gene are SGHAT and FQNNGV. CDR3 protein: CASSSQGQGVPQHF. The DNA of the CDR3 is TGTGCCAGCAGCTCACAGGGACAGGGAGTGCCCCAGCATTTT.

The CDR3 DNA reads TGTGCCAGCAGTTACTCTTCGAGAAGGAGGAATGAAAAACTGTTTTTT. It translates to CASSYSSRRRNEKLFF. This chain connects TRBV6-5 to TRBJ1-4; D gene unclear. This CDR3 comprises 16 residues. With 0 bases removed from V and 5 bases from J, the gap between germline ends came to 13 bases. Germline lookup yields CDR1 MNHEY and CDR2 SVGAGI.

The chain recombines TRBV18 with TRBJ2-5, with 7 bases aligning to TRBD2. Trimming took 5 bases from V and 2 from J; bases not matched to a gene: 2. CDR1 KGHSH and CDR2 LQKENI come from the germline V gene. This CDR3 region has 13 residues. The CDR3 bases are TGTGCCAGCTCAGGACTAGGACAAGAGACCCAGTACTTC. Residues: CASSGLGQETQYF.

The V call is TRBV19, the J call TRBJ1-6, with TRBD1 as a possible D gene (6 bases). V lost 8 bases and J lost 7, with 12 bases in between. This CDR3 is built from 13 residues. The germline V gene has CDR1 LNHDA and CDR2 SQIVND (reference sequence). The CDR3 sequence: CASEGQSNSPLHF. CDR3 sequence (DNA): TGTGCCAGTGAAGGACAGTCCAATTCACCCCTCCACTTT.

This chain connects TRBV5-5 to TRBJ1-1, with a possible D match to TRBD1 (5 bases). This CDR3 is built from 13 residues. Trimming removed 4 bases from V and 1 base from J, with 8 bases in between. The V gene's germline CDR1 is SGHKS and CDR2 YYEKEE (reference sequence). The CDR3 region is CASSGQANTEAFF. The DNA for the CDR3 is TGTGCCAGCAGCGGACAAGCGAACACTGAAGCTTTCTTT.

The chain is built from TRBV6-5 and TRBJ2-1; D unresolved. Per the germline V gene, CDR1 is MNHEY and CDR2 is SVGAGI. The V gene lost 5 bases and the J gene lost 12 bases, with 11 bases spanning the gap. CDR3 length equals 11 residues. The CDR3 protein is CASSVAKRQFF. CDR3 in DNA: TGTGCCAGCAGTGTCGCGAAAAGGCAGTTCTTC.

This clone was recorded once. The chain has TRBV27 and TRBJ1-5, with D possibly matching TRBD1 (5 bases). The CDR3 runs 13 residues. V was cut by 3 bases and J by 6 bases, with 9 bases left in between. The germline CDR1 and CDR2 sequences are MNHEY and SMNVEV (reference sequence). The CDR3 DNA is TGTGCCAGCAGTTTGATGGGGGGTCAGCCCCAGCATTTT. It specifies CASSLMGGQPQHF.

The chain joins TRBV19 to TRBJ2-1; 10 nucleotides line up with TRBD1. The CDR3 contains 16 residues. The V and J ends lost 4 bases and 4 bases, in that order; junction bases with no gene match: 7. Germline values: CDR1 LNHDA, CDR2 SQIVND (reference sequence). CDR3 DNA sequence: TGTGCCAGTAGTACCCGAGGGACAGGGGCGTACAATGAGCAGTTCTTC. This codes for CASSTRGTGAYNEQFF.

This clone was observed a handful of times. In DNA, the CDR3 is TGCGCCAGCAGCCAAGATAGCGGGGCAGGGAGTGAAAAACTGTTTTTT. This gives the protein CASSQDSGAGSEKLFF. The chain employs TRBV4-1 and TRBJ1-4, with a weak D call TRBD1 (5 bases). Trimming left V 0 bases short and J 7 bases short, with 15 bases between. Per the germline V gene, CDR1 is MGHRA and CDR2 is YSYEKL. The CDR3 consists of 16 residues.

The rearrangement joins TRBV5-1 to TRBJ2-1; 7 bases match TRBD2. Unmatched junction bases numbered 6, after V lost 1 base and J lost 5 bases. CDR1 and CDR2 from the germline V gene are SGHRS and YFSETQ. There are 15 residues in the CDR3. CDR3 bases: TGCGCCAGCAGCTTGTTTGCGGGAGTTGACAATGAGCAGTTCTTC. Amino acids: CASSLFAGVDNEQFF.

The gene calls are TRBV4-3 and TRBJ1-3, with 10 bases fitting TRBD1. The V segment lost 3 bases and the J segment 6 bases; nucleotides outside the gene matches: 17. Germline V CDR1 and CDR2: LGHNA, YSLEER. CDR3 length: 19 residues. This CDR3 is CASSHEPGLKGQGENTIYF. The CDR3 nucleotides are TGCGCCAGCAGCCATGAGCCTGGCTTAAAAGGACAGGGGGAAAACACCATATATTTT.